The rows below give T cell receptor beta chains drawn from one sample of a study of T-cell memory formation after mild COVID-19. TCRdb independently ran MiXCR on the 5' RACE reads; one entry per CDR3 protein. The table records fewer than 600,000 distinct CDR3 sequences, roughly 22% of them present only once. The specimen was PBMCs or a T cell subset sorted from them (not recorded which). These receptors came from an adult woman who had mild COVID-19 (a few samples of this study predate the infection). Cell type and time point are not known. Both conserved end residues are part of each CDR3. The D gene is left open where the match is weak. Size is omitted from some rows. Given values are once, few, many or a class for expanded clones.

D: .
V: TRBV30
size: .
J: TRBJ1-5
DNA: TGTGCCTGGAGTGTACCTGGAGGGATGAGCAATCAGCCCCAGCATTTT
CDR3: CAWSVPGGMSNQPQHF

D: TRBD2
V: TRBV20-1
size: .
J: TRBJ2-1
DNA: TGCAGTGCTAGAGACGAAGCGGGGGGGTACAATGAGCAGTTCTTC
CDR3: CSARDEAGGYNEQFF

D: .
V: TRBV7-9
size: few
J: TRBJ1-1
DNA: TGTGCCACCGAGGGGGGGGCAGCGTTGAACACTGAAGCTTTCTTT
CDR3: CATEGGAALNTEAFF

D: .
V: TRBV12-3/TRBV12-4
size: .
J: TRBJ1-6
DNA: TGTGCCAGCAGTTACCCCGATCCGGGCGGGGTTGTTAATTCACCCCTCCACTTT
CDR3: CASSYPDPGGVVNSPLHF

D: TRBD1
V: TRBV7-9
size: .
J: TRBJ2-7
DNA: TGTGCCAGCAGATGGACAGGGGGCGAGCAGTACTTC
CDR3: CASRWTGGEQYF

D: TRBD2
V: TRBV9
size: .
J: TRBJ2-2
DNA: TGTGCCAGCAGCGACAAACCGGGACTAGCGGATCCCTCCGGGGAGCTGTTTTTT
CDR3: CASSDKPGLADPSGELFF

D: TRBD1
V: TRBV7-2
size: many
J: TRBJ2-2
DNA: TGTGCCAGCAGCCGACAGGGTTCCACCGGGGAGCTGTTTTTT
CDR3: CASSRQGSTGELFF

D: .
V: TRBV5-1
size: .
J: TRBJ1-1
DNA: TGCGCCAGCAGCTTGGCCAGGCTGTTGAACACTGAAGCTTTCTTT
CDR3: CASSLARLLNTEAFF

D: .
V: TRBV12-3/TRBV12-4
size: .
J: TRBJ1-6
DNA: TGTGCCAGCAGTTTAGGTGGGGTCGATTCACCCCTCCACTTT
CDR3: CASSLGGVDSPLHF

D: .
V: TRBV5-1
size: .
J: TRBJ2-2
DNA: TGCGCCAGCAGCCCCATTATGGGCGCGAACACCGGGGAGCTGTTTTTT
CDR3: CASSPIMGANTGELFF

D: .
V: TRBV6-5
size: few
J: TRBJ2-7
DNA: TGTGCCAGCGTCGGGGACGGAACTTACGAGCAGTACTTC
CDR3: CASVGDGTYEQYF

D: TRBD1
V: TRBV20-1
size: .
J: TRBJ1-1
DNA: TGCAGTGCTAGAGAGACAGGGTATACTGAAGCTTTCTTT
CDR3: CSARETGYTEAFF

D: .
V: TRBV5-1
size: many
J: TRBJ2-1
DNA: TGCGCCAGCAGCTTCCAACGGCAGGGAAACAATGAGCAGTTCTTC
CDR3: CASSFQRQGNNEQFF

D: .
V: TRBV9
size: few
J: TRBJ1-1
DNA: TGTGCCAGCAGCGGGACCAACAGGGAAGTAGCGGACACTGAAGCTTTCTTT
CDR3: CASSGTNREVADTEAFF

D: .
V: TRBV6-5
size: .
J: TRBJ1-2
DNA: TGTGCCAGCAGTTACTCGAGCTTAGCAGATAACTATGGCTACACCTTC
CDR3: CASSYSSLADNYGYTF

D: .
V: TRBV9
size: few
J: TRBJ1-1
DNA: TGTGCCAGCAGCGGACACTCCCCGGGGGACACTGAAGCTTTCTTT
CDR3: CASSGHSPGDTEAFF

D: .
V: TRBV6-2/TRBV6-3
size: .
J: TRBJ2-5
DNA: TGTGCCAGCAGATTAGCGCTAGAATCGGAGACCCAGTACTTC
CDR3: CASRLALESETQYF

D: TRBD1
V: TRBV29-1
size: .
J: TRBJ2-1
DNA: TGCAGCGGTGACAGGGGATATTACAATGAGCAGTTCTTC
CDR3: CSGDRGYYNEQFF

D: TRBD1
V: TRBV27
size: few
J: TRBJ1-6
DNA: TGTGCCAGCAGTTCCGCCGCAGGGGGCGTATATTCACCCCTCCACTTT
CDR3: CASSSAAGGVYSPLHF

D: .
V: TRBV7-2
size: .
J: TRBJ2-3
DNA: TGTGCCAGCAGCTTAGAGATCCCCGATACGCAGTATTTT
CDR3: CASSLEIPDTQYF

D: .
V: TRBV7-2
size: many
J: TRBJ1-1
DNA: TGTGCCAGCACTATGGGCAGCTTGAACACTGAAGCTTTCTTT
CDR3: CASTMGSLNTEAFF

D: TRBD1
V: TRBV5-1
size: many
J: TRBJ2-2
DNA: TGCGCCAGCAGCTCTGGGACAGGCGGCACCGGGGAGCTGTTTTTT
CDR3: CASSSGTGGTGELFF

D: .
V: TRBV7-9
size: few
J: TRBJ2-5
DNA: TGTGCCAGCAGCCCGTCGGAAGGGGGGGGGCAAGAGACCCAGTACTTC
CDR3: CASSPSEGGGQETQYF

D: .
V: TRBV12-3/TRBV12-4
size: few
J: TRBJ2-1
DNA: TGTGCCAGCAGTCCCTTACCCAATGAGCAGTTCTTC
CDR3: CASSPLPNEQFF

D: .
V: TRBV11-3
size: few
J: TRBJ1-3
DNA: TGTGCCAGCACCGACATCCTCGGAGGAAACACCATATATTTT
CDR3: CASTDILGGNTIYF

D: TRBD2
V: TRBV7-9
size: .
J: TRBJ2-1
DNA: TGTGCCAGCAGCTTCATACCGGGACTAGCGGGCGGGGATGAGCAGTTCTTC
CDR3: CASSFIPGLAGGDEQFF

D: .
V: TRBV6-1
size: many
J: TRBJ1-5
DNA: TGTGCCAGCAGTGAATTAGATAGCAATCAGCCCCAGCATTTT
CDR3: CASSELDSNQPQHF

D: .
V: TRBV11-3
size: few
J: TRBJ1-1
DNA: TGTGCCAGCAGCTCGAGGACAAGGAACACTGAAGCTTTCTTT
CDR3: CASSSRTRNTEAFF

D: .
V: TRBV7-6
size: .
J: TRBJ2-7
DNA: TGTGCCAGCAGCTTAGCGGGCGGATCCGTACACTACGAGCAGTACTTC
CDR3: CASSLAGGSVHYEQYF

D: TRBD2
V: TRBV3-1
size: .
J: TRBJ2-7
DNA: TGTGCCAGCAGCCAATCAAAAGGTGCGGGGGTCTCCTACGAGCAGTACTTC
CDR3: CASSQSKGAGVSYEQYF

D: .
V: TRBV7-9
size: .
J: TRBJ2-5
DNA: TGTGCCAGCAGCTTAGTAGGGGGTCTGGAGACCCAGTACTTC
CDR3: CASSLVGGLETQYF

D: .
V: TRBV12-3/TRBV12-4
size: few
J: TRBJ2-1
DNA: TGTGCCAGCAAAGCGGCGGAAGGCTCATACAATGAGCAGTTCTTC
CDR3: CASKAAEGSYNEQFF

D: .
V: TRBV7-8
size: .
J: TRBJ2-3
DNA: TGTGCCAGCAGCTCGGGGGAGAGGGGCCCAGATACGCAGTATTTT
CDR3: CASSSGERGPDTQYF

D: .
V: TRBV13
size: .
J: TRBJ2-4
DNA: TGTGCCAGCAGCAGCTCTACAGGCAGGGTGGTCATTCAGTACTTC
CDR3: CASSSSTGRVVIQYF

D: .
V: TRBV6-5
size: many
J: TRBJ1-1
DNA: TGTGCCAGCAGGACAGCTAACACTGAAGCTTTCTTT
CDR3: CASRTANTEAFF

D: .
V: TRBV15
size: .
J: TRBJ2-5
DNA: TGTGCCACCAGCATCCTCCTCGAGACCCAGTACTTC
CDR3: CATSILLETQYF

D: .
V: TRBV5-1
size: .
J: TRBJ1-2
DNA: TGCGCCAGCAGCTTCGCAGGGAAGGCCGGAACCTATGGCTACACCTTC
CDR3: CASSFAGKAGTYGYTF

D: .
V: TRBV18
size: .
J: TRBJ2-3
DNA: TGTGCCAGCTCCGAACTAATCACAGATACGCAGTATTTT
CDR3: CASSELITDTQYF

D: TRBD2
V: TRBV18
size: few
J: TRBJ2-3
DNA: TGTGCCAGCTCATCCGGACTAGAGGATACGCAGTATTTT
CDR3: CASSSGLEDTQYF

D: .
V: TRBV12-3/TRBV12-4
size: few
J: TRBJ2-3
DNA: TGTGCCAGCAGTTTGTGGCAGTATAACACAGATACGCAGTATTTT
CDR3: CASSLWQYNTDTQYF

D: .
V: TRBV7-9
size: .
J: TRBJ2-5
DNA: TGTGCCAGCAGCTTAGCGCGGTACGGAGAGACCCAGTACTTC
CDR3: CASSLARYGETQYF

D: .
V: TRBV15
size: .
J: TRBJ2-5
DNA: TGTGCCACCAGCAGAGATCGCGGGGATTTGGGGGAGACCCAGTACTTC
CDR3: CATSRDRGDLGETQYF

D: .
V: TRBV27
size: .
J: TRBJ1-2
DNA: TGTGCCAGCAGTTTGAAAGGGCACTATGGCTACACCTTC
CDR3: CASSLKGHYGYTF

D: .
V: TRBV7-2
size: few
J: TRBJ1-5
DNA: TGTGCCAGCAGCTTACAGGCCGTTTTCAATCAGCCCCAGCATTTT
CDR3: CASSLQAVFNQPQHF

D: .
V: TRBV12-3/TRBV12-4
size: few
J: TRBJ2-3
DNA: TGTGCCAGCGGCGCAGCGGACGGAGATTACACAGATACGCAGTATTTT
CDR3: CASGAADGDYTDTQYF

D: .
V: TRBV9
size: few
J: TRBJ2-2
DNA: TGTGCCAGCAGCGTAGAACCCAGGTCGACCGGGGAGCTGTTTTTT
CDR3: CASSVEPRSTGELFF

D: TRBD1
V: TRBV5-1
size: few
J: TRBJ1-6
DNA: TGCGCCAGCCGACAGGGACAGGGCTTCAGCTCCTATAATTCACCCCTCCACTTT
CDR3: CASRQGQGFSSYNSPLHF

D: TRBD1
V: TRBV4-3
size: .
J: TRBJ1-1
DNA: TGCGCCAGCAGCCACGCGCCGGGACAGGGGTGGAGGAACACTGAAGCTTTCTTT
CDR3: CASSHAPGQGWRNTEAFF

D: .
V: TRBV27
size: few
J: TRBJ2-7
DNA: TGTGCCAGCGGTAGGAGGGGGACCTACGAGCAGTACTTC
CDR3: CASGRRGTYEQYF

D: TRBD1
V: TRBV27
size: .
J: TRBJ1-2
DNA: TGTGCCAGCAGTGCAGCACAGGGGACCTACACCTTC
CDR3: CASSAAQGTYTF